This TCR beta chain was recorded in a study of cytomegalovirus exposure and HLA in healthy donors. PCR amplification relied on 60 Vbeta primers (plus 13 Jbeta primers). Here immunoSEQ multiplex PCR was the method, and the copy in TCRdb shows in-frame clones only, minus some. Its clone listing holds around 42,000 clones. The specimen sequenced was PBMCs. The origin of this receptor is a young man in good health and CMV-seronegative.

The DNA of the CDR3 is TGTGCCAGTAGTATTAGGGGTCCGGGAGAGGCGACCCAGTACTTC. Protein product: CASSIRGPGEATQYF. This chain joins TRBV19 and TRBJ2-5; a weak D match, TRBD2 (6 bases). The CDR3 is 15 amino acids. Germline values: CDR1 LNHDA, CDR2 SQIVND (reference sequence). V was clipped by 3 bases and J by 7 bases, with 18 bases between them.